This T cell receptor beta chain originates from a study of cytomegalovirus exposure and HLA in healthy donors. This clone was counted between two and nine times. Germline CDR1 reads LGHNA; CDR2 reads YSLEER. The CDR3 loop spans 15 amino acids. PCR amplification relied on 60 Vbeta primers (plus 13 Jbeta primers). Profiling relied on immunoSEQ multiplex PCR, and the TCRdb table lists in-frame clones only, not all of them. The sample yields some 96,000 clones, approximately 72% seen once. What was sequenced was PBMCs. This sequence joins TRBV4-3 and TRBJ2-5, with 8 bases lining up with TRBD2. The DNA end favors TRBJ2-7, so the J call may be wrong. The clonotype originates from a man between 35 and 55 years old in good health and CMV-seropositive. DNA of the CDR3: TGCGCCAGCAGCCAATCTTGGACTAGCAGCTACGAGCAGTACTTC. Protein: CASSQSWTSSYEQYF.